One and the same sample provided the 21 T cell receptor beta chains below, sequenced in a study of T cell responses to AZD1222 COVID-19 vaccine. The repertoire was sequenced with immunoSEQ multiplex PCR; TCRdb's copy has only in-frame clones and lacks some. The table lists around 140,000 clones, 75% to 85% of them singletons, with 7.9% in the top ten. The sequenced sample was peripheral blood, obtained 28 days after the second dose of the MenACWY control vaccine. The receptors originated from an adult who received the MenACWY meningococcal vaccine as a control.

Only one count was recorded for this clone. The chain couples TRBV18 to TRBJ1-1, with TRBD1 as a possible D gene (6 bases). V dropped 5 bases and J dropped 1 base, with 11 bases sitting between them. Germline V gene sequence: CDR1 KGHSH, CDR2 LQKENI. The CDR3 runs to 14 residues. CDR3 in amino acids: CASSTAQGNTEAFF. The DNA of the CDR3 is TGTGCCAGCTCAACAGCACAGGGGAACACTGAAGCTTTCTTT. Variable domain in full (rest from reference TRBV18 and TRBJ1-1): NAGVMQNPRHLVRRRGQEARLRCSPMKGHSHVYWYRQLPEEGLKFMVYLQKENIIDESGMPKERFSAEFPKEGPSILRIQQVVRGDSAAYFCASSTAQGNTEAFFGQGTRLTVV.

The chain is built from TRBV5-1 and TRBJ1-1, with TRBD1 identical over 8 bases. J gave up 8 bases and V 1 base, and 1 base lay outside the gene matches. The CDR3 runs to 12 residues. Germline CDR1 reads SGHRS; CDR2 reads YFSETQ. The CDR3 DNA is TGCGCCAGCAGCTTGCGGGACAGGGAAGCTTTCTTT. It yields the protein CASSLRDREAFF.

J is TRBJ2-5 and V is TRBV10-3; 10 nucleotides line up with TRBD1. The CDR3 loop spans 17 amino acids. V shed 10 bases, J shed 1 base, and the junction held 15 bases outside the gene matches. Germline CDR1 and CDR2: ENHRY and SYGVKD. Written as DNA, the CDR3 is TGTGCCACGACAGGGGGCGTTCTGATGTCAGGCCAAGAGACCCAGTACTTC. Its translation is CATTGGVLMSGQETQYF.

The chain employs TRBV2 and TRBJ2-3; a weak D match, TRBD1 (5 bases). This CDR3 has 14 amino acids. Germline V gives CDR1 SNHLY, CDR2 FYNNEI. V lost 8 bases and J lost 3, with 15 bases in between. The CDR3 bases are TGTGCCAGCGGTGGACACGGGCCTACAGATACGCAGTATTTT. This codes for CASGGHGPTDTQYF.

V is TRBV19 and J is TRBJ2-1; TRBD1 aligns across 9 bases. Germline V lookup: CDR1 LNHDA, CDR2 SQIVND (reference sequence). J lost 7 bases, V lost 3 bases, and 10 bases had no gene match. This CDR3 region has 16 residues. Here the CDR3 reads CASSIEGGTGLNEQFF. Written as DNA, the CDR3 is TGTGCCAGTAGTATCGAGGGTGGGACAGGGTTGAATGAGCAGTTCTTC. The full variable domain, its missing parts supplied by reference TRBV19 and TRBJ2-1, is DGGITQSPKYLFRKEGQNVTLSCEQNLNHDAMYWYRQDPGQGLRLIYYSQIVNDFQKGDIAEGYSVSREKKESFPLTVTSAQKNPTAFYLCASSIEGGTGLNEQFFGPGTRLTVL.

This clone occurred many times. The CDR3 here is CASSEEGTVSVAHTF. Written as DNA, the CDR3 is TGTGCCAGCAGTGAAGAGGGGACAGTCTCAGTTGCTCACACCTTC. The V and J genes are TRBV6-1 and TRBJ1-2; the match to TRBD1 covers 7 bases. CDR3 length: 15 amino acids. Trimming removed 1 base from V and 12 bases from J; junction bases left unmatched: 14. Per the germline V gene, CDR1 is MNHNS and CDR2 is SASEGT.

This chain links TRBV19 with TRBJ1-5; 9 nucleotides agree with TRBD1. The CDR3 spans 16 residues. V shed 6 bases and J 4 bases; nucleotides not matched to a gene: 10. Germline V gives CDR1 LNHDA, CDR2 SQIVND (reference sequence). This chain's CDR3 is CASRPDRGRRNQPQHF. Written as DNA, the CDR3 is TGTGCCAGTAGACCCGACAGGGGGAGAAGAAATCAGCCCCAGCATTTT.

The chain employs TRBV3-1 (or the pseudogene TRBV3-2) and TRBJ2-1, with 8 positions matching TRBD2. In germline, CDR1 is LGHDT, CDR2 YNNKEL (reference sequence). Germline trimming cut 0 bases from V and 9 bases from J; bases unmatched to any gene: 7. The CDR3 covers 15 residues. CDR3 bases: TGTGCCAGCAGCCAAGAGGGGCCGGGGACTAGTGAGCAGTTCTTC. Protein: CASSQEGPGTSEQFF.

The chain employs TRBV24-1 and TRBJ1-2; D is possibly TRBD1 (5 bases). V dropped 3 bases and J dropped 6 bases, with 19 bases sitting between them. The CDR3 is 16 residues long. Germline V CDR1 and CDR2: KGHDR, SFDVKD. CDR3 DNA: TGTGCCACCAGTGATCCTGGGGCTCAGGGAAGGGATGGCTACACCTTC. It codes for CATSDPGAQGRDGYTF.

V and J are TRBV6-1 and TRBJ2-3; TRBD2 agrees at 9 bases. CDR3 length: 16 residues. With 2 bases clipped from V and 6 bases from J, the junction kept 9 bases outside the gene matches. From germline, CDR1 is MNHNS and CDR2 SASEGT. CDR3 sequence: CASSEWFPSGKDTQYF. CDR3 nucleotide sequence: TGTGCCAGCAGTGAATGGTTCCCTAGCGGGAAGGATACGCAGTATTTT.

This rearrangement joins TRBV18 to TRBJ2-5; D uncertain. The CDR3 covers 14 residues. Trimming shortened V by 3 bases and J by 5 bases, and 13 bases separated the two germline ends. Germline assignment: CDR1 KGHSH and CDR2 LQKENI. CDR3 in amino acids: CASSPPSVGETQYF. The DNA for the CDR3 is TGTGCCAGCTCACCCCCCAGCGTGGGGGAGACCCAGTACTTC.

CDR3 loop: CASSTAREDTQYF. CDR3 in DNA: TGTGCCAGCAGTACCGCCAGGGAAGATACGCAGTATTTT. The J gene is TRBJ2-3, the V gene TRBV28, with D perhaps matching TRBD1 (5 bases). Germline loops: CDR1 MDHEN, CDR2 SYDVKM. Trimming took 5 bases from V and 5 from J, leaving 11 bases between them. The CDR3 totals 13 residues.

This clone turned up a few times. This chain links TRBV6-4 with TRBJ1-1; tentatively, D is TRBD1 (6 bases). V shed 4 bases and J shed 11 bases, with 20 bases lying between them. The germline CDR1 and CDR2 sequences are MRHNA and SNTAGT. The CDR3 runs to 14 residues. The chain's CDR3 is CASSAFRGAPYAFF. In DNA, the CDR3 is TGTGCCAGCAGTGCCTTTAGGGGGGCACCGTACGCTTTCTTT.

The rearrangement uses TRBV19 and TRBJ2-1; 9 bases agree with TRBD1. The CDR3 sequence is 19 residues long. V lost 3 bases and J lost 4; bases outside the gene matches: 16. Germline loops: CDR1 LNHDA, CDR2 SQIVND (reference sequence). The CDR3 loop reads CASSMPPSGIQGAYNEQFF. CDR3 bases: TGTGCCAGTAGTATGCCCCCCTCGGGGATACAGGGGGCTTACAATGAGCAGTTCTTC.

V gene TRBV7-9 combines with J gene TRBJ1-6; TRBD1 agrees at 10 bases. CDR1 is SEHNR, CDR2 FQNEAQ, per germline (reference sequence). The CDR3 runs 15 residues. With V trimmed by 5 bases and J by 9 bases, 7 bases remained unmatched. CDR3: CASSPRTGGLSPLHF. For the CDR3, the DNA is TGTGCCAGCAGCCCCCGGACAGGGGGTCTTTCACCCCTCCACTTT.

V gene TRBV25-1 combines with J gene TRBJ2-7; maybe TRBD1 (5 bases). Trimming removed 10 bases at V and 6 bases at J, with 10 bases between. The germline V gene encodes CDR1 MGHDK and CDR2 SYGVNS. This CDR3 is built from 10 residues. In DNA form, the CDR3 reads TGTGCCACTAGGGGTGCCGAGCAGTACTTC. Translated: CATRGAEQYF.

The V call is TRBV30, the J call TRBJ2-3, with TRBD1 identical over 10 bases. Germline CDR1 and CDR2: GTSNPN and SVGIG (reference sequence). The CDR3 loop spans 19 amino acids. V shed 5 bases and J 0 bases; nucleotides not matched to a gene: 17. The CDR3 DNA reads as TGTGCCTGGGTTTTACCGGGACAGGGGAAGCGGTCTAGCACAGATACGCAGTATTTT. Amino acids: CAWVLPGQGKRSSTDTQYF.

CDR3 sequence: CATARAGGVGTDTQYF. CDR3 DNA: TGTGCCACCGCTCGGGCGGGAGGGGTTGGCACAGATACGCAGTATTTT. The V and J genes are TRBV2 and TRBJ2-3, with 9 bases matching TRBD2. V trimming: 10 bases; J trimming: 1 base; junction bases outside the gene matches: 12. Germline V CDR1 and CDR2: SNHLY, FYNNEI. CDR3 length equals 16 residues.

The gene calls are TRBV25-1 and TRBJ1-1; the D gene is possibly TRBD1 (5 bases). The CDR3 sequence is 15 residues long. The germline V gene encodes CDR1 MGHDK and CDR2 SYGVNS. V was clipped by 4 bases and J by 1 base, with 13 bases between them. CDR3: CASSVGTSRNTEAFF. Written as DNA, the CDR3 is TGTGCCAGCAGTGTAGGGACCTCGAGGAACACTGAAGCTTTCTTT.

The genes are TRBV15 and TRBJ1-1; D gene ambiguous. Germline V gene sequence: CDR1 LNHNV, CDR2 YYDKDF (reference sequence). V was pared by 8 bases and J by 1 base, with 11 bases between. The CDR3 loop spans 13 amino acids. CDR3: CATLDRTNTEAFF. CDR3 sequence (DNA): TGTGCCACCTTGGATAGAACGAACACTGAAGCTTTCTTT.

The genes are TRBV20-1 and TRBJ2-7; D call uncertain. Germline V CDR1 and CDR2: DFQATT, SNEGSKA (reference sequence). This CDR3 has 11 residues. Trimming removed 3 bases from V and 1 base from J, with 4 bases in between. CDR3 coding DNA: TGCAGTGCTAGTGGGTCCTACGAGCAGTACGTC. It encodes CSASGSYEQYV.